A single sample is the source of the 6 T cell receptor beta chains below, sequenced in a study of cytomegalovirus exposure and HLA in healthy donors. The PCR employed 60 Vbeta primers together with 13 Jbeta primers. Only in-frame clones appear in the TCRdb table, and some are missing; sequencing was by immunoSEQ multiplex PCR. The sample shows under 150,000 clones, 65% to 85% of them seen only once. The sample was PBMCs. The source of these receptors is a man aged 50 or older in good health and CMV-seronegative.

The genes are TRBV10-3 and TRBJ2-7; 12 bases fit TRBD2. Germline V gene sequence: CDR1 ENHRY, CDR2 SYGVKD. CDR3 length: 15 residues. The junction had 11 bases not matched to a gene; V was cut back by 7 bases and J by 7 bases. This CDR3 is CAITPTSGSVSEQYF. The DNA for the CDR3 is TGTGCCATCACCCCGACTAGCGGGAGCGTGAGTGAGCAGTACTTC.

The V call is TRBV6-1, the J call TRBJ2-2, with TRBD1 matching over 8 bases. Germline V CDR1 and CDR2: MNHNS, SASEGT. With 8 bases clipped from V and 4 bases from J, the junction kept 9 bases outside the gene matches. The CDR3 sequence is 15 residues long. As DNA, the CDR3 is TGTGCCAGCTTTATAACAGGGGGTTTCACCGGGGAGCTGTTTTTT. It encodes CASFITGGFTGELFF.

The chain recombines TRBV7-3 with TRBJ2-1; possibly TRBD2 for D (6 bases). The CDR3 consists of 13 residues. Deletions cut 5 bases from V and 6 bases from J, with 11 bases between. Per the germline V gene, CDR1 is SGHTA and CDR2 is FQGTGA. CDR3 bases: TGTGCCAGCAGCCCCCCTAGCGCCAATGAGCAGTTCTTC. This translates into CASSPPSANEQFF. Full variable domain (outside the CDR3, taken from reference TRBV7-3 and TRBJ2-1): GAGVSQTPSNKVTEKGKYVELRCDPISGHTALYWYRQSLGQGPEFLIYFQGTGAADDSGLPNDRFFAVRPEGSVSTLKIQRTERGDSAVYLCASSPPSANEQFFGPGTRLTVL.

The chain carries TRBV2 and TRBJ2-7; maybe TRBD1 (6 bases). V was clipped by 7 bases and J by 7 bases, with 17 bases between them. The CDR3 is 13 amino acids. CDR1 SNHLY and CDR2 FYNNEI come from the germline V gene. The DNA for the CDR3 is TGTGCCAGCAACGCTGAGGGGGTGGGAGAGCAGTACTTC. The encoded protein is CASNAEGVGEQYF.

In its sample, this clone was seen a few times. The chain has TRBV21-1 and TRBJ2-3; the table names TRBD2, a call not compared with the DNA. TRBV21-1 is recorded as a pseudogene. The CDR3 covers 16 residues. This CDR3 reads CASSPPVAGRPDTQYF. The CDR3 region has the DNA TGTGCCAGCAGCCCTCCCGTAGCGGGAAGGCCAGATACGCAGTATTTT.

In nucleotides, the CDR3 is TGTGCCAGCATGACTAGCGCTGTTGAGACCCAGTACTTC. Its protein is CASMTSAVETQYF. The gene calls are TRBV28 and TRBJ2-5, with 8 nucleotides matching TRBD2. After removal of 7 bases from V and 5 bases from J, the junction contained 6 bases not matched to a gene. CDR1 is MDHEN, CDR2 SYDVKM, per germline. The CDR3 sequence is 13 residues long.